These T cell receptor beta chains were read from a single sample in a study of T-cell reconstitution after alpha-beta-depleted transplantation in children. TCRdb called the PCR reads again in MiXCR, with one record for every CDR3 protein. Of some 490,000 distinct CDR3 sequences listed, about 12% are singletons. Sequencing was performed on PBMCs from the stem cell graft donor, taken from the stem cell graft. Receptors were obtained from a human donor who donated a stem cell graft to a child with combined immunodeficiency. Both conserved end residues are part of each CDR3. Fields, in order: V gene, D gene, CDR3 length, J gene, clone size, CDR3 DNA, CDR3 protein. A D gene is named only where the DNA matches it firmly. The size entry is marked missing in some rows and otherwise reads once, few, many or a size class.

V: TRBV9; D: TRBD1; length: 15; J: TRBJ1-2; size: few; DNA: TGTGCCAGCAGCGGACAGGGTGGGACAAACTATGGCTACACCTTC; CDR3: CASSGQGGTNYGYTF
V: TRBV6-1; D: TRBD1; length: 15; J: TRBJ1-2; size: -; DNA: TGTGCCAGCAGCCCCTGGGACAGGACTTACTATGGCTACACCTTC; CDR3: CASSPWDRTYYGYTF
V: TRBV9; D: -; length: 16; J: TRBJ2-3; size: -; DNA: TGTGCCAGCAGCGTAGGCCCCCTCCGACGCCGTGATACGCAGTATTTT; CDR3: CASSVGPLRRRDTQYF
V: TRBV6-6; D: -; length: 12; J: TRBJ2-7; size: few; DNA: TGTGCCAGCAGTTACGGAGCGGGCGAGCAGTACTTC; CDR3: CASSYGAGEQYF
V: TRBV6-5; D: TRBD2; length: 15; J: TRBJ2-5; size: -; DNA: TGTGCCAGCAGTTACGTAGCGGGCTACCAAGAGACCCAGTACTTC; CDR3: CASSYVAGYQETQYF
V: TRBV12-3/TRBV12-4; D: -; length: 11; J: TRBJ2-5; size: many; DNA: TGTGCCAGCGGGACTGGAGAGACCCAGTACTTC; CDR3: CASGTGETQYF
V: TRBV21-1; D: -; length: 17; J: TRBJ2-7; size: -; DNA: TGTGCCAGCAGCAAAGAGGAAGGGCAGTCCCTATCCTACGAGCAGTACTTC; CDR3: CASSKEEGQSLSYEQYF
V: TRBV7-2; D: TRBD2; length: 16; J: TRBJ2-3; size: few; DNA: TGTGCCAGCAGCTTAGCGGGACTAGCGGGATCAGATACGCAGTATTTT; CDR3: CASSLAGLAGSDTQYF
V: TRBV7-3; D: TRBD2; length: 16; J: TRBJ2-1; size: -; DNA: TGTGCCAGCAGCGCCAGTCCGCGGGAGGGCCAGGGTGAGCAGTTCTTC; CDR3: CASSASPREGQGEQFF
V: TRBV30; D: TRBD1; length: 15; J: TRBJ2-2; size: few; DNA: TGTGCCTGGGCCACCGGGACAGGGGGGACCGGGGAGCTGTTTTTT; CDR3: CAWATGTGGTGELFF
V: TRBV24-1; D: TRBD1; length: 14; J: TRBJ2-7; size: many; DNA: TGTGCCACCAGTGATGTCCGGGACAGAGACGAGCAGTACTTC; CDR3: CATSDVRDRDEQYF
V: TRBV5-1; D: TRBD2; length: 16; J: TRBJ2-2; size: many; DNA: TGCGCCAGCAGCTTGGGGACTAGCCCAAACACCGGGGAGCTGTTTTTT; CDR3: CASSLGTSPNTGELFF
V: TRBV15; D: -; length: 15; J: TRBJ1-2; size: many; DNA: TGTGCCACCAGCAGAGTGTTAGGACCCGCGGATGGCTACACCTTC; CDR3: CATSRVLGPADGYTF
V: TRBV27; D: TRBD2; length: 18; J: TRBJ2-7; size: -; DNA: TGTGCCAGCAGCCTTAGGGCTAGCGGGAGGGCCTGGGGCTACGAGCAGTACTTC; CDR3: CASSLRASGRAWGYEQYF
V: TRBV5-5; D: TRBD2; length: 14; J: TRBJ2-5; size: -; DNA: TGTGCCAGCAGCTTCACCGGGGGGAAAGAGACCCAGTACTTC; CDR3: CASSFTGGKETQYF
V: TRBV28; D: -; length: 18; J: TRBJ1-4; size: -; DNA: TGTGCCAGCAGTGAAATCTACAGGGTTCGCAGCTCTGCTGAAAAACTGTTTTTT; CDR3: CASSEIYRVRSSAEKLFF